What follows is one TCR beta chain and its context. Unique molecular identifiers were incorporated when the TCRbeta library was constructed. TCRdb analysed the PCR reads with MiXCR anew, one entry per CDR3 protein. This table has around 600,000 distinct CDR3 sequences, roughly a tenth appearing once. The data originate from a study of T-cell reconstitution after alpha-beta-depleted transplantation in children. Material: PBMCs from the stem cell graft donor, obtained from the stem cell graft. This TCR came from a human donor who donated a stem cell graft to a child with acute myeloid leukemia.

The CDR3 coding sequence is TGTGCCAGCAGCGTCTCTAGCGGGAGACAAGAGACCCAGTACTTC. Its protein is CASSVSSGRQETQYF. The rearrangement links TRBV9 to TRBJ2-5, with TRBD2 matching 10 bases. Unmatched junction bases numbered 3, after V lost 2 bases and J lost 2 bases. This CDR3 has 15 residues. The V gene's germline CDR1 is SGDLS and CDR2 YYNGEE.